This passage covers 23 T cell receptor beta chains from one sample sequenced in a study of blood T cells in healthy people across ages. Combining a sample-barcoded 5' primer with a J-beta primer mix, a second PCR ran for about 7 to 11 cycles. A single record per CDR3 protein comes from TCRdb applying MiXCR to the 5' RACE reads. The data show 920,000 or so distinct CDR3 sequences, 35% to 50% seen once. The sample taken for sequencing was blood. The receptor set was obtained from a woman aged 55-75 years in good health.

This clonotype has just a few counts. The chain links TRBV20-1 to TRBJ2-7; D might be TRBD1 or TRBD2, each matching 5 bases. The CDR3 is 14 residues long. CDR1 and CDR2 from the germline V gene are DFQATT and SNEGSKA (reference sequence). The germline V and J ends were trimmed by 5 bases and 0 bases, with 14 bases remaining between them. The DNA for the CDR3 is TGCAGTGCTGGGGGTAGCGCCCTCTCCTACGAGCAGTACTTC. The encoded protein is CSAGGSALSYEQYF.

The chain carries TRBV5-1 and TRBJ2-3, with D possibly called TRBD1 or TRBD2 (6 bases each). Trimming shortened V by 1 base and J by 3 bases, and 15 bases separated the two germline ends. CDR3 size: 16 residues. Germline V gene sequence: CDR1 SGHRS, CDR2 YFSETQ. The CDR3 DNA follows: TGCGCCAGCAGCTTGTGGGTATCGGGGGCAACAGATACGCAGTATTTT. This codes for CASSLWVSGATDTQYF.

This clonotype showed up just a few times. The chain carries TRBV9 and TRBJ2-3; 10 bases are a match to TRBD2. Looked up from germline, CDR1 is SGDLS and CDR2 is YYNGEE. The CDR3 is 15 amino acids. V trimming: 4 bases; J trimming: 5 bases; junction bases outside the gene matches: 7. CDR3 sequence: CASSTSGTLGDTQYF. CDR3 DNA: TGTGCCAGCAGCACTAGCGGGACACTCGGAGATACGCAGTATTTT.

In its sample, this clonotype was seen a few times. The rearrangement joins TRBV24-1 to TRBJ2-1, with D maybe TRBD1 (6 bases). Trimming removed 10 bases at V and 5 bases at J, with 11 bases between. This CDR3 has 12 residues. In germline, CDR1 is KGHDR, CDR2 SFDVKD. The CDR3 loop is CATSTGNNEQFF. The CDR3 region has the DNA TGTGCCACGTCGACAGGAAACAATGAGCAGTTCTTC.

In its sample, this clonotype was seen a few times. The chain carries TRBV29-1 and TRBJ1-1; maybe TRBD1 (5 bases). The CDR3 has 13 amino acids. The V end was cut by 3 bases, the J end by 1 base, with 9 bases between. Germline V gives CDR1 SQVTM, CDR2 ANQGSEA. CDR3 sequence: CSVEMGRNTEAFF. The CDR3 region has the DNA TGCAGCGTTGAGATGGGGCGGAACACTGAAGCTTTCTTT.

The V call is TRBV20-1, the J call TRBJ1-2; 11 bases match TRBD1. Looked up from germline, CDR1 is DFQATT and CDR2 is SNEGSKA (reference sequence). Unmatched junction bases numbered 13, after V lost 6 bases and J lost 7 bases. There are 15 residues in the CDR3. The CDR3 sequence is CSAVYRDRGSSGYTF. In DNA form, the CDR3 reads TGCAGTGCCGTATACAGGGACAGGGGGTCCAGTGGCTACACCTTC.

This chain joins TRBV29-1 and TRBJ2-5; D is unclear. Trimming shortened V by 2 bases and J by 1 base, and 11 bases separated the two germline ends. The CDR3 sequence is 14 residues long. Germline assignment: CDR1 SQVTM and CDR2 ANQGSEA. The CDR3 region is CSVEIGTFQETQYF. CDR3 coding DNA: TGCAGCGTTGAAATCGGTACATTCCAAGAGACCCAGTACTTC.

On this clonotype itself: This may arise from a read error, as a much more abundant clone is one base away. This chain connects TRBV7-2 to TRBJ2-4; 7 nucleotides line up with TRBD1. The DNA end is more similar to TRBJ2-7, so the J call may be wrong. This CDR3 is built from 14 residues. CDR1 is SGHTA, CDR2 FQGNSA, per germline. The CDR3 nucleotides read TGTGCCAGCAGCGTACTATTGACAGGGTACGAGCAGTACTTC. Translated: CASSVLLTGYEQYF.

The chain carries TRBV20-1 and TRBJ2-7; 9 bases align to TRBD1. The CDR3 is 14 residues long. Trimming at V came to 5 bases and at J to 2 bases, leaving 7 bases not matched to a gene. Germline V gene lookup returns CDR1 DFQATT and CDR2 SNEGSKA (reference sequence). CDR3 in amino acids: CSAWDRARTYEQYF. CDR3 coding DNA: TGCAGTGCTTGGGACAGGGCCAGGACCTACGAGCAGTACTTC.

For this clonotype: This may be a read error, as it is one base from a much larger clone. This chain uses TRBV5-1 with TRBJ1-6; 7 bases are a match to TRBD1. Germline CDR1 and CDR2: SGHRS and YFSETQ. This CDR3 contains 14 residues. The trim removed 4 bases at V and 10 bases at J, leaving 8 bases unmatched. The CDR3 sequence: CASSPTAGGSPLHF. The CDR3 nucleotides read TGCGCCAGCAGCCCGACTGCAGGGGGATCACCCCTCCACTTT.

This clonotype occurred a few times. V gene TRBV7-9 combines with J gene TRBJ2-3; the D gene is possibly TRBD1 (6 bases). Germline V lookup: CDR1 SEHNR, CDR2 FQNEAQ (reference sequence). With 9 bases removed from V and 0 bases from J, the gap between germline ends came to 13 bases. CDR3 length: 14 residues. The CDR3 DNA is TGTGCCAGTCAGGGGACCATCAGCACAGATACGCAGTATTTT. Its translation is CASQGTISTDTQYF.

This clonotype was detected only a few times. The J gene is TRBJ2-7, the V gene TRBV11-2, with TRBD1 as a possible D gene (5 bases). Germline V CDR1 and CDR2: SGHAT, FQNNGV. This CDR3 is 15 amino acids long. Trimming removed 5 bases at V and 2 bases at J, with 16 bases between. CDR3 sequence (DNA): TGTGCCAGCAGCCCTAGGACGGCCAGGGCCTACGAGCAGTACTTC. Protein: CASSPRTARAYEQYF.

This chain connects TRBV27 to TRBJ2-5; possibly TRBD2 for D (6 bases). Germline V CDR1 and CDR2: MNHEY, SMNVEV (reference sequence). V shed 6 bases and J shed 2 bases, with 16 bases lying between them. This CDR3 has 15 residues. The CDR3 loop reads CASSWTGEYQETQYF. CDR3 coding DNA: TGTGCCAGCAGCTGGACGGGGGAGTATCAAGAGACCCAGTACTTC.

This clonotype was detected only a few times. As DNA, the CDR3 is TGTGCCAGCAGATGGACAGAACTACCCTCTGGGGCCAACGTCCTGACTTTC. Translating gives CASRWTELPSGANVLTF. This chain links TRBV25-1 with TRBJ2-6, with D perhaps matching TRBD1 (6 bases). Per germline, CDR1 MGHDK and CDR2 SYGVNS. V shed 6 bases and J shed 0 bases, with 15 bases lying between them. This CDR3 has 17 amino acids.

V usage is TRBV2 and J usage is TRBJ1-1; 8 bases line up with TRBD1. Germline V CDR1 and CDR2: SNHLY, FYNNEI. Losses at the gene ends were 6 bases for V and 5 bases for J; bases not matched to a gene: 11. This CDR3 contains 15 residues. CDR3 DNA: TGTGCCAGCAGGGACGTCCCAGGGGGCCGGACTGAAGCTTTCTTT. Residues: CASRDVPGGRTEAFF.

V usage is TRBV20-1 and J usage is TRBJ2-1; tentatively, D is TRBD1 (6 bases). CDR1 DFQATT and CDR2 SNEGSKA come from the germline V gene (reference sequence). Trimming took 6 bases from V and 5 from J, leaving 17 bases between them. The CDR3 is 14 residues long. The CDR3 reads CSAAFRDKHNEQFF. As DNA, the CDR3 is TGCAGTGCGGCTTTCCGGGACAAGCACAATGAGCAGTTCTTC.

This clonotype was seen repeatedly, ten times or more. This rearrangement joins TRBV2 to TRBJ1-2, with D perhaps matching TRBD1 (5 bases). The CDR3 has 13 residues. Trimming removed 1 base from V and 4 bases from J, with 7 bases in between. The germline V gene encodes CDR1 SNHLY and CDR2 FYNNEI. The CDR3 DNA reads TGTGCCAGCAGTGAAGAGGGGTCCTATGGCTACACCTTC. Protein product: CASSEEGSYGYTF. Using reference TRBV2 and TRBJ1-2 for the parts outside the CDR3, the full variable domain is EPEVTQTPSHQVTQMGQEVILRCVPISNHLYFYWYRQILGQKVEFLVSFYNNEISEKSEIFDDQFSVERPDGSNFTLKIRSTKLEDSAMYFCASSEEGSYGYTFGSGTRLTVV.

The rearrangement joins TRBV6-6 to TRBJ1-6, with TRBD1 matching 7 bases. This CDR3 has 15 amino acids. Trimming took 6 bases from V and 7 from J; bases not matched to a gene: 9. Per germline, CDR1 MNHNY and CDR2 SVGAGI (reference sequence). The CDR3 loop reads CASRQGGQLNSPLHF. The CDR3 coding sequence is TGTGCCAGCAGGCAGGGGGGACAGTTAAATTCACCCCTCCACTTT.

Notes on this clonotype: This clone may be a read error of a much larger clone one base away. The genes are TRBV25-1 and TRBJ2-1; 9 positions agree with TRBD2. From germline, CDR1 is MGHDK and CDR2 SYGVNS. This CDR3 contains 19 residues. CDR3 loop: CANSEYSTGTSQLKNEQFF. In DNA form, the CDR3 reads TGTGCCAACAGTGAATATTCCACTGGGACTAGCCAGCTAAAAAATGAGCAGTTCTTC.

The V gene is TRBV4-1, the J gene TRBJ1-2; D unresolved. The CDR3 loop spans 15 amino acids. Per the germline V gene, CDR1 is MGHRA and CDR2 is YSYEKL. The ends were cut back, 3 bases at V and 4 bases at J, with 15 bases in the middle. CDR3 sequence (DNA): TGCGCCAGCAGCCACCCACAGACTAGGGCCTATGGCTACACCTTC. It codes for CASSHPQTRAYGYTF.

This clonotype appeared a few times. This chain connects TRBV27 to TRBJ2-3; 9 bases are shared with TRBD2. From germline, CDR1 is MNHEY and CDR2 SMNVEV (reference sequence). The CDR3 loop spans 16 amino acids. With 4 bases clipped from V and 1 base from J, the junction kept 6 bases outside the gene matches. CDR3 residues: CASSSLLAGRTDTQYF. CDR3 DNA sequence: TGTGCCAGCAGTTCCCTTCTAGCGGGGCGCACAGATACGCAGTATTTT.

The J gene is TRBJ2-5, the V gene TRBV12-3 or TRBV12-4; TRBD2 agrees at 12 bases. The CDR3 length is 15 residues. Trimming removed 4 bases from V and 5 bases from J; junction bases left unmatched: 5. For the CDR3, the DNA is TGTGCCAGCAGTTGGACTAGCGGGGTGAGGGAGACCCAGTACTTC. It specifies CASSWTSGVRETQYF.

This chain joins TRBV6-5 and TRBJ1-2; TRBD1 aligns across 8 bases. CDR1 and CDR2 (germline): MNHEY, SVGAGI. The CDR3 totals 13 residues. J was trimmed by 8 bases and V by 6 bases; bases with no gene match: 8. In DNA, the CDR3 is TGTGCCAGCAGAAGGGACAGGTTGGAGGGCTACACCTTC. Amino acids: CASRRDRLEGYTF.